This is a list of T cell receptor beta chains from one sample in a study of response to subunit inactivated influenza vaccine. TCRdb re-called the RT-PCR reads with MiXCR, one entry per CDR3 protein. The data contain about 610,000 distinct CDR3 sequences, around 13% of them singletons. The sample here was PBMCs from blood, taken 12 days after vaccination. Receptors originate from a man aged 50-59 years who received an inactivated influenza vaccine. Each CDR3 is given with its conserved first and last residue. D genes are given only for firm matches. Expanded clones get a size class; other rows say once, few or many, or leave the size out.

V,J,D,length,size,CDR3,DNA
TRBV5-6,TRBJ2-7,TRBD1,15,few,CASSFRRDRGYEQYF,TGTGCCAGCAGCTTCAGGCGGGACAGGGGTTACGAGCAGTACTTC
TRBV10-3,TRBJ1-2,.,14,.,CAIGSLSANYGYTF,TGTGCCATCGGTAGTCTGTCAGCTAACTATGGCTACACCTTC
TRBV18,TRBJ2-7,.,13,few,CASSPSGGNEQYF,TGTGCCAGCTCACCGAGTGGGGGGAACGAGCAGTACTTC
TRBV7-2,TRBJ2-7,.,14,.,CASSFGVDSGEQYF,TGTGCCAGCAGCTTTGGGGTGGATTCGGGTGAGCAGTACTTC
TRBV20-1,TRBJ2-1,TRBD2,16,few,CSATLAGRSSYNEQFF,TGCAGTGCTACGCTAGCGGGACGAAGCTCCTACAATGAGCAGTTCTTC
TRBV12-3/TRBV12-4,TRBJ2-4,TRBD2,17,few,CASSRLAGGLAKNIQYF,TGTGCCAGCAGTAGACTAGCGGGGGGGCTCGCCAAAAACATTCAGTACTTC
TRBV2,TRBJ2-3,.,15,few,CASSVVDLITDTQYF,TGTGCCAGCAGTGTAGTAGACCTGATCACAGATACGCAGTATTTT
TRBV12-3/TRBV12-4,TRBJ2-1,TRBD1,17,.,CASSPLRGGSSYNEQFF,TGTGCCAGCAGCCCCCTTCGAGGGGGCAGCTCCTACAATGAGCAGTTCTTC
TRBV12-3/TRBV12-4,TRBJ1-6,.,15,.,CASSFKGVDNSPLHF,TGTGCCAGCAGTTTCAAGGGGGTAGATAATTCACCCCTCCACTTT
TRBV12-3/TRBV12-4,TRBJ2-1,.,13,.,CASSFSSNNEQFF,TGTGCCAGCAGTTTTTCTAGCAACAATGAGCAGTTCTTC
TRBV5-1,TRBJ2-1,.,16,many,CASSLVGGATYNEQFF,TGCGCCAGCAGCTTGGTTGGCGGGGCCACCTACAATGAGCAGTTCTTC
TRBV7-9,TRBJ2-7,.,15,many,CASSKPKSSSYEQYF,TGTGCCAGCAGCAAACCAAAAAGCAGCTCCTACGAGCAGTACTTC
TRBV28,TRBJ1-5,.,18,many,CASSSWRRSRVGNQPQHF,TGTGCCAGCAGTTCCTGGAGAAGGTCCAGGGTGGGCAATCAGCCCCAGCATTTT
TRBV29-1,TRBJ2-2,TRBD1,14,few,CSVATGGFTGELFF,TGCAGCGTGGCTACAGGGGGGTTCACCGGGGAGCTGTTTTTT
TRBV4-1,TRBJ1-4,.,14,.,CASSQEAREGKLFF,TGCGCCAGCAGCCAAGAGGCCCGGGAGGGAAAACTGTTTTTT